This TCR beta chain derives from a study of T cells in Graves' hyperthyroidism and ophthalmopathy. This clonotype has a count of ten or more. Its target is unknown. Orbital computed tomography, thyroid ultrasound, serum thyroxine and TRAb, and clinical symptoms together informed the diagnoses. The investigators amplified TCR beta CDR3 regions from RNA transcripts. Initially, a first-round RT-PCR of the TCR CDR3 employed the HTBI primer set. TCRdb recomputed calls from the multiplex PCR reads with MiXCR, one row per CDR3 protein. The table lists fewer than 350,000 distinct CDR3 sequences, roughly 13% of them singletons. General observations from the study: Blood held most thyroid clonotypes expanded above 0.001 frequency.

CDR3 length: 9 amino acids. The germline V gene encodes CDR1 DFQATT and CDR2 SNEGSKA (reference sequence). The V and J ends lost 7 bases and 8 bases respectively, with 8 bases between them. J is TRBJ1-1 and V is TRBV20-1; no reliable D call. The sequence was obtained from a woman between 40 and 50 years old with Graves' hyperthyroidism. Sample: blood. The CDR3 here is CSDKDEAFF. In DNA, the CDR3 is TGCAGTGACAAAGACGAAGCTTTCTTT.